This T cell receptor (beta chain) stems from a study of T cells after yellow fever vaccination. The study's findings and limits: In FACS-sorted repertoires, abundant clonotypes from the bulk population could appear as contaminants. Weaker overall, the secondary response nonetheless peaked faster (day 5 versus 15).

This clonotype was observed a handful of times. What it recognizes is unknown. TCRdb used MiXCR to reprocess the 5' RACE reads, holding one entry per CDR3 protein. The data hold about 220,000 distinct CDR3 sequences, with roughly 3% observed a single time. The material was CD4+ T cells sorted from PBMCs, obtained 10 days after the yellow fever booster vaccination. The source of this sequence is a man between 18 and 35 years old who received the YFV17D yellow fever vaccine.

CDR3: CASSYPSGGAIVAQHF. As DNA, the CDR3 is TGTGCCAGCAGTTACCCTTCCGGGGGGGCGATTGTAGCCCAGCATTTT. The chain has TRBV6-6 and TRBJ1-5; a possible D gene is TRBD1 (6 bases). This CDR3 contains 16 residues. Germline CDR1 reads MNHNY; CDR2 reads SVGAGI (reference sequence). Trimming removed 2 bases from V and 11 bases from J, with 22 bases in between.